The 22 T cell receptor beta chains in this list originate from one sample, sequenced in a study of cytomegalovirus exposure and HLA in healthy donors. This table comes from immunoSEQ multiplex PCR, and its TCRdb copy is limited to in-frame clones, with some not included. Of some 130,000 clones listed, approximately 84% were seen once; the top ten hold roughly 27%. The sequencing sample was made of PBMCs. Receptors were obtained from a man aged 25 to 40 in good health and CMV-seropositive.

This chain links TRBV11-2 with TRBJ1-2, with a weak D call TRBD1 (5 bases). The CDR3 loop spans 13 amino acids. Germline CDR1 and CDR2: SGHAT and FQNNGV. V lost 5 bases to trimming and J lost 2 bases, with 9 bases between them. The DNA of the CDR3 is TGTGCCAGCAGCACCGACAGAAACTATGGCTACACCTTC. This codes for CASSTDRNYGYTF.

Concerning this clone: Distinct nucleotide sequences in the sample also encode this CDR3. This chain joins TRBV9 and TRBJ2-1, with 8 bases fitting TRBD2. CDR1 and CDR2 from the germline V gene are SGDLS and YYNGEE. V lost 0 bases, J lost 3 bases, and 2 bases stayed unmatched. The CDR3 length is 15 residues. This CDR3 reads CASSVGSGSYNEQFF. For the CDR3, the DNA is TGTGCCAGCAGCGTAGGAAGCGGGAGCTACAATGAGCAGTTCTTC. The full variable domain, completed using reference TRBV9 and TRBJ2-1, is DSGVTQTPKHLITATGQRVTLRCSPRSGDLSVYWYQQSLDQGLQFLIQYYNGEERAKGNILERFSAQQFPDLHSELNLSSLELGDSALYFCASSVGSGSYNEQFFGPGTRLTVL.

This clone was seen once. For the CDR3, the DNA is TGCGCCAGCAGAGACTTTAGCGGGAGGGCCGACACCGGGGAGCTGTTTTTT. Translating it yields CASRDFSGRADTGELFF. The rearrangement links TRBV5-1 to TRBJ2-2, with TRBD2 matching over 11 bases. Germline CDR1 and CDR2: SGHRS and YFSETQ. The CDR3 loop spans 17 amino acids. The trim removed 5 bases at V and 3 bases at J, leaving 9 bases unmatched.

The chain links TRBV2 to TRBJ2-5; possibly TRBD2 for D (6 bases). The CDR3 runs 13 residues. Trimming removed 10 bases at V and 4 bases at J, with 16 bases between. Germline loops: CDR1 SNHLY, CDR2 FYNNEI. The CDR3 nucleotides read TGTGCCACCACTAGCCTGAGGGGAGAGACCCAGTACTTC. Translated, it gives CATTSLRGETQYF.

The rearrangement links TRBV19 to TRBJ2-1; 7 bases line up with TRBD2. Per the germline V gene, CDR1 is LNHDA and CDR2 is SQIVND (reference sequence). V lost 4 bases, J lost 0 bases, and 9 bases stayed unmatched. The CDR3 length is 17 residues. The CDR3 DNA reads as TGTGCCAGTAGTAGAACGGCGGGGGTGTTCTCCTACAATGAGCAGTTCTTC. Translating it yields CASSRTAGVFSYNEQFF.

V is TRBV9 and J is TRBJ1-3; D is possibly TRBD1 (6 bases). V lost 0 bases, J lost 0 bases, and 16 bases lay in between. The CDR3 contains 18 residues. The V gene's germline CDR1 is SGDLS and CDR2 YYNGEE. In DNA, the CDR3 is TGTGCCAGCAGCGTAGATTCCCACAGGGAGAGCTCTGGAAACACCATATATTTT. It translates to CASSVDSHRESSGNTIYF.

The rearrangement uses TRBV5-1 and TRBJ2-2, with D unclear. Germline values: CDR1 SGHRS, CDR2 YFSETQ. V dropped 7 bases and J dropped 4 bases, with 14 bases sitting between them. CDR3 length: 14 amino acids. The CDR3 region has the DNA TGCGCCAGCCGGCGCCTGCCGGGCACCGGGGAGCTGTTTTTT. It codes for CASRRLPGTGELFF.

In its sample, this clone was seen many times. The chain uses TRBV7-3 and TRBJ2-7, with 8 bases fitting TRBD2. Looked up from germline, CDR1 is SGHTA and CDR2 is FQGTGA. The junction had 9 bases not matched to a gene; V was cut back by 5 bases and J by 3 bases. The CDR3 is made up of 15 amino acids. As DNA, the CDR3 is TGTGCCAGCAGCCCAGGACCGGGAGGGGACTACGAGCAGTACTTC. Translating gives CASSPGPGGDYEQYF. The variable domain in full, with the rest retrieved from reference TRBV7-3 and TRBJ2-7, is GAGVSQTPSNKVTEKGKYVELRCDPISGHTALYWYRQSLGQGPEFLIYFQGTGAADDSGLPNDRFFAVRPEGSVSTLKIQRTERGDSAVYLCASSPGPGGDYEQYFGPGTRLTVT.

This clone was seen only once. V usage is TRBV5-4 and J usage is TRBJ2-7; TRBD1 aligns across 7 bases. Germline assignment: CDR1 SGHNT and CDR2 YYREEE (reference sequence). V shed 4 bases, J shed 6 bases, and the junction held 7 bases outside the gene matches. The CDR3 loop spans 13 amino acids. CDR3 amino acids: CASSLGTAGEQYF. The CDR3 DNA follows: TGTGCCAGCAGCCTAGGGACAGCCGGCGAGCAGTACTTC.

The chain recombines TRBV5-1 with TRBJ2-5; D remains ambiguous. Germline CDR1 SGHRS, CDR2 YFSETQ. The ends were cut back, 4 bases at V and 2 bases at J, with 3 bases in the middle. This CDR3 spans 11 amino acids. The CDR3 region is CASSTQETQYF. In DNA, the CDR3 is TGCGCCAGCAGCACTCAAGAGACCCAGTACTTC.

The genes are TRBV9 and TRBJ2-7; the match to TRBD2 covers 9 bases. This CDR3 contains 14 residues. CDR1 and CDR2 (germline): SGDLS, YYNGEE. After removal of 5 bases from V and 4 bases from J, the junction contained 7 bases not matched to a gene. The CDR3 DNA follows: TGTGCCAGCAGTCCCGGGACTAGCTCTTACGAGCAGTACTTC. Residues: CASSPGTSSYEQYF. Full variable domain (outside the CDR3, taken from reference TRBV9 and TRBJ2-7): DSGVTQTPKHLITATGQRVTLRCSPRSGDLSVYWYQQSLDQGLQFLIQYYNGEERAKGNILERFSAQQFPDLHSELNLSSLELGDSALYFCASSPGTSSYEQYFGPGTRLTVT.

V usage is TRBV18 and J usage is TRBJ2-7, with D possibly being TRBD1 (6 bases). Trimming took 2 bases from V and 3 from J, leaving 17 bases between them. This CDR3 comprises 16 residues. CDR1 and CDR2 (germline): KGHSH, LQKENI. Written as DNA, the CDR3 is TGTGCCAGCTCACCAGATACAGGGAGCAAGTTCTACGAGCAGTACTTC. It codes for CASSPDTGSKFYEQYF. Variable domain in full (rest from reference TRBV18 and TRBJ2-7): NAGVMQNPRHLVRRRGQEARLRCSPMKGHSHVYWYRQLPEEGLKFMVYLQKENIIDESGMPKERFSAEFPKEGPSILRIQQVVRGDSAAYFCASSPDTGSKFYEQYFGPGTRLTVT.

The rearrangement links TRBV6-5 to TRBJ1-2; TRBD1 is a possible D gene (5 bases). The V gene's germline CDR1 is MNHEY and CDR2 SVGAGI. V shed 2 bases and J shed 10 bases, with 8 bases lying between them. This CDR3 comprises 11 residues. This chain's CDR3 is CASSYRGVYTF. The DNA of the CDR3 is TGTGCCAGCAGTTACAGGGGTGTCTACACCTTC.

This rearrangement joins TRBV18 to TRBJ1-1; D unclear. V lost 3 bases and J lost 1, with 12 bases in between. Germline-derived CDR1 and CDR2 are KGHSH and LQKENI. The CDR3 totals 15 residues. The CDR3 region is CASSPLLRGNTEAFF. CDR3 sequence (DNA): TGTGCCAGCTCACCGCTCCTTCGGGGGAACACTGAAGCTTTCTTT. Variable domain in full (rest from reference TRBV18 and TRBJ1-1): NAGVMQNPRHLVRRRGQEARLRCSPMKGHSHVYWYRQLPEEGLKFMVYLQKENIIDESGMPKERFSAEFPKEGPSILRIQQVVRGDSAAYFCASSPLLRGNTEAFFGQGTRLTVV.

The chain uses TRBV7-2 and TRBJ1-1; 8 bases align to TRBD1. CDR1 and CDR2 from the germline V gene are SGHTA and FQGNSA. This CDR3 is 14 amino acids long. With V trimmed by 4 bases and J by 1 base, 2 bases remained unmatched. The CDR3 coding sequence is TGTGCCAGCAGCTGGGGACAGGCGAACACTGAAGCTTTCTTT. It translates to CASSWGQANTEAFF. The full variable domain, its missing parts supplied by reference TRBV7-2 and TRBJ1-1, is GAGVSQSPSNKVTEKGKDVELRCDPISGHTALYWYRQSLGQGLEFLIYFQGNSAPDKSGLPSDRFSAERTGGSVSTLTIQRTQQEDSAVYLCASSWGQANTEAFFGQGTRLTVV.

The chain has TRBV9 and TRBJ2-1, with D maybe TRBD2 (6 bases). V gave up 0 bases and J gave up 6 bases, with 16 bases separating them. The CDR3 spans 16 residues. The germline V gene has CDR1 SGDLS and CDR2 YYNGEE. CDR3 loop: CASSVGFGRRVNEQFF. DNA for the CDR3: TGTGCCAGCAGCGTAGGGTTTGGGAGGAGGGTCAATGAGCAGTTCTTC.

The chain couples TRBV2 to TRBJ1-1; a possible D gene is TRBD1 (5 bases). The V gene's germline CDR1 is SNHLY and CDR2 FYNNEI. The V gene lost 6 bases and the J gene lost 0 bases, with 17 bases spanning the gap. The CDR3 spans 16 residues. The CDR3 reads CASRSLRGRMNTEAFF. The CDR3 DNA sequence: TGTGCCAGCAGGAGCCTAAGGGGTCGGATGAACACTGAAGCTTTCTTT.

In its sample, this clone was seen a few times. The chain uses TRBV13 and TRBJ1-4; D possibly corresponds to TRBD1 (6 bases). Looked up from germline, CDR1 is PRHDT and CDR2 is FYEKMQ (reference sequence). V was trimmed by 0 bases and J by 2 bases, leaving 7 bases between them. CDR3 size: 15 residues. In DNA form, the CDR3 reads TGTGCCAGCAGCTTAGGAAGGGGGACTAATGAAAAACTGTTTTTT. Protein: CASSLGRGTNEKLFF.

The chain has TRBV19 and TRBJ2-2, with D perhaps TRBD1 (6 bases). Germline loops: CDR1 LNHDA, CDR2 SQIVND (reference sequence). The V gene lost 1 base and the J gene lost 6 bases, with 15 bases spanning the gap. The CDR3 spans 16 residues. CDR3: CASSIGTGTIAGELFF. Written as DNA, the CDR3 is TGTGCCAGTAGTATAGGAACAGGGACGATTGCCGGGGAGCTGTTTTTT. Drawing the rest from reference TRBV19 and TRBJ2-2, the complete variable domain is DGGITQSPKYLFRKEGQNVTLSCEQNLNHDAMYWYRQDPGQGLRLIYYSQIVNDFQKGDIAEGYSVSREKKESFPLTVTSAQKNPTAFYLCASSIGTGTIAGELFFGEGSRLTVL.

The V call is TRBV7-3, the J call TRBJ1-3; possible D gene TRBD1, 5 bases. Between the trimmed V and J ends, which lost 3 bases and 2 bases, there was a span of 11 bases. There are 15 residues in the CDR3. The germline V gene has CDR1 SGHTA and CDR2 FQGTGA. CDR3 loop: CASSLGTPAGNTIYF. The CDR3 nucleotides are TGTGCCAGCAGCTTGGGGACTCCGGCTGGAAACACCATATATTTT.

This clone was recorded only once. The chain has TRBV29-1 and TRBJ2-2; TRBD1 aligns across 8 bases. The CDR3 consists of 14 residues. V dropped 6 bases and J dropped 3; count of bases not matched to a gene: 6. Germline V gene data show CDR1 as SQVTM and CDR2 as ANQGSEA. Here the CDR3 DNA reads TGCAGCGTGTGGACAGGGCGCGACACCGGGGAGCTGTTTTTT. Its translation is CSVWTGRDTGELFF.

This chain links TRBV2 with TRBJ1-2; 7 bases are shared with TRBD1. The CDR3 runs 15 residues. Germline values: CDR1 SNHLY, CDR2 FYNNEI. J lost 2 bases, V lost 5 bases, and 8 bases had no gene match. Here the CDR3 DNA reads TGTGCCAGCAGTCAACAGGGGACACAGAACTATGGCTACACCTTC. Protein sequence: CASSQQGTQNYGYTF.